One and the same sample provided the 9 T cell receptor beta chains below, sequenced in a study of neurological immune-mediated disorders. TCRdb analysed the 5' RACE reads with MiXCR anew, one entry per CDR3 protein. Among around 16,000 distinct CDR3 sequences, approximately 21% were seen once, and the ten largest hold 23%. Sequenced input: PBMCs. These receptors came from a man aged 50-60 years in good health.

This clonotype was seen many times. The V call is TRBV20-1, the J call TRBJ1-1; TRBD1 might be the D (6 bases). The CDR3 runs to 14 residues. V gave up 3 bases and J gave up 5 bases, with 16 bases separating them. Germline lookup yields CDR1 DFQATT and CDR2 SNEGSKA (reference sequence). This CDR3 reads CSARGFPGATEAFF. For the CDR3, the DNA is TGCAGTGCTAGGGGATTCCCAGGGGCAACTGAAGCTTTCTTT.

This rearrangement joins TRBV9 to TRBJ2-7; possible D gene TRBD1, 5 bases. This CDR3 region has 13 residues. Germline assignment: CDR1 SGDLS and CDR2 YYNGEE. V dropped 1 base and J dropped 7 bases, with 12 bases sitting between them. The DNA of the CDR3 is TGTGCCAGCAGCGTACGCTCCTCAGGGGAGCAGTACTTC. Translated, it gives CASSVRSSGEQYF. The full variable domain, completed using reference TRBV9 and TRBJ2-7, is DSGVTQTPKHLITATGQRVTLRCSPRSGDLSVYWYQQSLDQGLQFLIQYYNGEERAKGNILERFSAQQFPDLHSELNLSSLELGDSALYFCASSVRSSGEQYFGPGTRLTVT.

This clonotype was counted many times. The V gene is TRBV24-1, the J gene TRBJ1-3; 8 bases fit TRBD1. The V segment lost 4 bases and the J segment 3 bases; nucleotides outside the gene matches: 4. From germline, CDR1 is KGHDR and CDR2 SFDVKD. CDR3 length equals 15 residues. The CDR3 here is CATSDPGTGGNTIYF. The CDR3 region has the DNA TGTGCCACCAGTGACCCCGGGACAGGTGGAAACACCATATATTTT.

This clonotype came up many times. The chain is built from TRBV6-5 and TRBJ1-6; D not resolved. Trimming removed 6 bases from V and 6 bases from J, with 9 bases in between. Germline CDR1 MNHEY, CDR2 SVGAGI. The CDR3 is 13 residues long. For the CDR3, the DNA is TGTGCCAGCAGCGGGATCTCTAATTCACCCCTCCACTTT. Translated: CASSGISNSPLHF.

This clonotype is medium-sized within its sample. The chain recombines TRBV6-6 with TRBJ2-3; D gene uncertain. V lost 6 bases, J lost 2 bases, and 9 bases lay in between. This CDR3 comprises 13 residues. Germline V lookup: CDR1 MNHNY, CDR2 SVGAGI (reference sequence). The CDR3 nucleotides read TGTGCCAGCAGCCAAAGATCCACAGATACGCAGTATTTT. Translated: CASSQRSTDTQYF.

By share, this clonotype counts as medium-sized. The gene calls are TRBV28 and TRBJ2-3, with 9 bases fitting TRBD2. Germline V gene data show CDR1 as MDHEN and CDR2 as SYDVKM. CDR3 length: 17 amino acids. Losses at the gene ends were 3 bases for V and 3 bases for J; bases not matched to a gene: 10. CDR3 protein: CASSFHQIAGATDTQYF. Written as DNA, the CDR3 is TGTGCCAGCAGTTTTCATCAGATAGCGGGAGCAACAGATACGCAGTATTTT.

The chain employs TRBV5-4 and TRBJ2-3; TRBD2 aligns across 10 bases. The CDR3 has 16 amino acids. With 0 bases clipped from V and 2 bases from J, the junction kept 3 bases outside the gene matches. Germline values: CDR1 SGHNT, CDR2 YYREEE (reference sequence). The CDR3 loop reads CASSLELAGDTDTQYF. DNA for the CDR3: TGTGCCAGCAGCTTGGAGCTAGCGGGAGACACAGATACGCAGTATTTT.

This clonotype came up many times. This chain uses TRBV20-1 with TRBJ2-1, with D unresolved. The CDR3 loop spans 10 amino acids. Trimming took 6 bases from V and 8 from J, leaving 8 bases between them. The germline CDR1 and CDR2 sequences are DFQATT and SNEGSKA (reference sequence). The CDR3 spells CSAEAHEQFF. The DNA of the CDR3 is TGCAGTGCCGAGGCCCATGAGCAGTTCTTC.

This clonotype showed up many times. The gene calls are TRBV5-1 and TRBJ2-3, with TRBD2 matching 13 bases. Germline assignment: CDR1 SGHRS and CDR2 YFSETQ. CDR3 size: 16 residues. The V gene end was trimmed by 3 bases and the J gene end by 4 bases; junction bases not matched to a gene: 5. CDR3 bases: TGCGCCAGCAGCTGGACTAGCGGGAGTGGGTCAGATACGCAGTATTTT. The encoded protein is CASSWTSGSGSDTQYF.